The T cell receptor (beta chain) under discussion was sequenced for a study of T cell responses to AZD1222 COVID-19 vaccine. Study-wide results and limits: Increases in Spike-specific TCR breadth and depth were seen after two AZD1222 doses. CD4 TCRs associated with vaccination spanned spike, dominating at 160-218 and 743-854.

There are 14 residues in the CDR3. Germline V lookup: CDR1 SGHTA, CDR2 FQGNSA. Trimming pared 5 bases from V and 3 bases from J, leaving 13 bases between. The method was immunoSEQ multiplex PCR; TCRdb's version includes in-frame clones alone and lacks a portion of them. This table has about 140,000 clones, 89% appearing once. As regards this clone: The antigen remains unidentified.

The chain uses TRBV7-2 and TRBJ1-2; no definite D call. Sample: peripheral blood, taken on day 0 of AZD1222 vaccination. This sequence was found in an adult in good health. CDR3: CASSNPPWDYGYTF. The CDR3 bases are TGTGCCAGCAGCAATCCACCCTGGGACTATGGCTACACCTTC.